Listed here are 6 T cell receptor beta chains from one sample, sequenced in a study of yellow fever vaccine responses in identical twins. TCRdb itself ran the RT-PCR reads through MiXCR, one entry per CDR3 protein. The table has roughly 18,000 distinct CDR3 sequences, 55% to 65% seen once. Here the sequenced sample was T cells from blood (PBMCs), unsorted or a sorted subset (not recorded which), taken before or after yellow fever vaccination (not recorded which). The receptors originated from a woman between 18 and 30 years old who received the yellow fever vaccine.

The V call is TRBV7-9, the J call TRBJ2-7; no clear D gene. V dropped 5 bases and J dropped 0 bases, with 5 bases sitting between them. The CDR3 sequence is 12 residues long. Germline CDR1 is SEHNR and CDR2 is FQNEAQ (reference sequence). Written as DNA, the CDR3 is TGTGCCAGCAGCCAGAGCTCCTACGAGCAGTACTTC. Protein sequence: CASSQSSYEQYF.

J is TRBJ2-7 and V is TRBV4-2, with a tentative D call TRBD1 (6 bases). V lost 6 bases and J 0 bases, leaving 15 bases between the germline ends. Per the germline V gene, CDR1 is LGHNA and CDR2 is YNFKEQ. This CDR3 is 15 amino acids long. In DNA, the CDR3 is TGTGCCAGCAGTCCCGGACAGAGGAGCTCCTACGAGCAGTACTTC. Protein: CASSPGQRSSYEQYF.

This clonotype was counted a few times. Here the CDR3 reads CASSLDRFGNTIYF. The CDR3 nucleotides read TGTGCCAGCAGCTTAGACAGGTTCGGAAACACCATATATTTT. The V gene is TRBV11-3, the J gene TRBJ1-3, with no clear D. The CDR3 runs 14 residues. Per germline, CDR1 SGHNT and CDR2 YENEEA. Trimming shortened V by 0 bases and J by 4 bases, and 7 bases separated the two germline ends.

The gene calls are TRBV10-3 and TRBJ2-1, with D unresolved. The length of the CDR3 is 13 residues. Deletions cut 6 bases from V and 4 bases from J, with 10 bases between. The germline V gene encodes CDR1 ENHRY and CDR2 SYGVKD. The CDR3 sequence: CAISQTPYNEQFF. CDR3 DNA sequence: TGTGCCATCAGCCAGACGCCGTACAATGAGCAGTTCTTC.

This rearrangement joins TRBV18 to TRBJ2-1, with TRBD2 matching over 7 bases. The CDR3 loop spans 17 amino acids. V trimming: 0 bases; J trimming: 1 base; junction bases outside the gene matches: 6. Looked up from germline, CDR1 is KGHSH and CDR2 is LQKENI. The CDR3 loop reads CASSPPGGGKSYNEQFF. The CDR3 region has the DNA TGTGCCAGCTCACCACCGGGGGGAGGGAAGTCCTACAATGAGCAGTTCTTC. The variable domain in full, completed from reference TRBV18 and TRBJ2-1, reads NAGVMQNPRHLVRRRGQEARLRCSPMKGHSHVYWYRQLPEEGLKFMVYLQKENIIDESGMPKERFSAEFPKEGPSILRIQQVVRGDSAAYFCASSPPGGGKSYNEQFFGPGTRLTVL.

The chain couples TRBV15 to TRBJ2-5; TRBD1 matches 9 bases. The V gene end was trimmed by 1 base and the J gene end by 2 bases; junction bases not matched to a gene: 2. This CDR3 comprises 15 residues. Germline CDR1 reads LNHNV; CDR2 reads YYDKDF (reference sequence). This CDR3 is CATSRAGTGQETQYF. CDR3 DNA: TGTGCCACCAGCAGAGCGGGGACAGGGCAAGAGACCCAGTACTTC.